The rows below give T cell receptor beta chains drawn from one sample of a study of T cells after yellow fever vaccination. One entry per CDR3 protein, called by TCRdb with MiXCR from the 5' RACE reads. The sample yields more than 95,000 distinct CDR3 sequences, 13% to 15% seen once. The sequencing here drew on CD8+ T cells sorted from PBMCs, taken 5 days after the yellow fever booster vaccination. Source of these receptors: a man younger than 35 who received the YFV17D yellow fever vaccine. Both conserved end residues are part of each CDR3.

CDR3: CASSKVEGTYSNQPQHF
J: TRBJ1-5
V: TRBV7-8

CDR3: CASGTGTSVTGELFF
J: TRBJ2-2
V: TRBV7-9

CDR3: CASNKQGNTGELFF
J: TRBJ2-2
V: TRBV6-4

CDR3: CASSLGSSYNSPLHF
J: TRBJ1-6
V: TRBV7-2

CDR3: CASSGGTGERNTEAFF
J: TRBJ1-1
V: TRBV5-1

CDR3: CATSPTGVEQFF
J: TRBJ2-1
V: TRBV24-1

CDR3: CASSLNPSSEATGELFF
J: TRBJ2-2
V: TRBV7-9

CDR3: CASSLAASSGEQFF
J: TRBJ2-1
V: TRBV7-6

CDR3: CASSPWADTYNEQFF
J: TRBJ2-1
V: TRBV7-7

CDR3: CASSLGGVLLNSPLHF
J: TRBJ1-6
V: TRBV7-2

CDR3: CASSPETGWSQGTQYF
J: TRBJ2-3
V: TRBV12-3/TRBV12-4

CDR3: CASSRGLAGGEDTQYF
J: TRBJ2-3
V: TRBV7-6

CDR3: CASSPSQRGDTYEQYF
J: TRBJ2-7
V: TRBV18

CDR3: CSARQGRTQYF
J: TRBJ2-3
V: TRBV20-1

CDR3: CASSPEIQGARGYGYTF
J: TRBJ1-2
V: TRBV4-3

CDR3: CATSDFGSGAKQFF
J: TRBJ2-1
V: TRBV24-1

CDR3: CASSSQRGGLQETQYF
J: TRBJ2-5
V: TRBV7-2